A single sample gave rise to the 2 T cell receptor beta chains below, sequenced in a study of blood T cell repertoires in COVID-19. Sequencing was performed with immunoSEQ multiplex PCR; in TCRdb, only in-frame clones are kept and a portion is missing. The sample consists of fewer than 350,000 clones, roughly 90% of them appearing once. Sequenced: PBMCs or T cells enriched from blood (not recorded which). The receptors were sampled from a middle-aged man who had been exposed to COVID-19.

The V and J genes are TRBV11-2 and TRBJ2-7; 9 bases match TRBD1. Germline CDR1 and CDR2: SGHAT and FQNNGV. The CDR3 consists of 14 residues. Unmatched junction bases numbered 4, after V lost 5 bases and J lost 2 bases. The CDR3 reads CASSVGTGTYEQYF. The CDR3 DNA is TGTGCCAGCAGCGTCGGGACAGGGACCTACGAGCAGTACTTC.

The CDR3 region has the DNA TGTGCCAGCAGTTCTGGGGGCACGAATTCACCCCTCCACTTT. As protein: CASSSGGTNSPLHF. This chain connects TRBV6-4 to TRBJ1-6; TRBD1 might be the D (6 bases). The CDR3 spans 14 residues. Germline V gene sequence: CDR1 MRHNA, CDR2 SNTAGT. V was trimmed by 5 bases and J by 7 bases, leaving 12 bases between them.